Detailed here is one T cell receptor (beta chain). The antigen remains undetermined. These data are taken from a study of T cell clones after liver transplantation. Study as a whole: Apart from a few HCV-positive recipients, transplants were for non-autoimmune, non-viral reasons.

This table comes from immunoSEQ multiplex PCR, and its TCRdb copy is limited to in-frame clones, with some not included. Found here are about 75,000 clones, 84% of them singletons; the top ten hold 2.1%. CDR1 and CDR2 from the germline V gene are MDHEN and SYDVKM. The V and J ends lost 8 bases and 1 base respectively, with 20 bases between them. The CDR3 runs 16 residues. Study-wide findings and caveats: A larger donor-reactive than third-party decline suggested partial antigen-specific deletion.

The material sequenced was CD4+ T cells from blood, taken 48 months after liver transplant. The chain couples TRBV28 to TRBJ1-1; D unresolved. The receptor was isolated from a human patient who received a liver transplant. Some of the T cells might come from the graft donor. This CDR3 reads CASPPPTGKQNTEAFF. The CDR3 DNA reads TGTGCCAGCCCTCCCCCCACCGGGAAACAGAACACTGAAGCTTTCTTT. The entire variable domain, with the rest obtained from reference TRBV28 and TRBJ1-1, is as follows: DVKVTQSSRYLVKRTGEKVFLECVQDMDHENMFWYRQDPGLGLRLIYFSYDVKMKEKGDIPEGYSVSREKKERFSLILESASTNQTSMYLCASPPPTGKQNTEAFFGQGTRLTVV.